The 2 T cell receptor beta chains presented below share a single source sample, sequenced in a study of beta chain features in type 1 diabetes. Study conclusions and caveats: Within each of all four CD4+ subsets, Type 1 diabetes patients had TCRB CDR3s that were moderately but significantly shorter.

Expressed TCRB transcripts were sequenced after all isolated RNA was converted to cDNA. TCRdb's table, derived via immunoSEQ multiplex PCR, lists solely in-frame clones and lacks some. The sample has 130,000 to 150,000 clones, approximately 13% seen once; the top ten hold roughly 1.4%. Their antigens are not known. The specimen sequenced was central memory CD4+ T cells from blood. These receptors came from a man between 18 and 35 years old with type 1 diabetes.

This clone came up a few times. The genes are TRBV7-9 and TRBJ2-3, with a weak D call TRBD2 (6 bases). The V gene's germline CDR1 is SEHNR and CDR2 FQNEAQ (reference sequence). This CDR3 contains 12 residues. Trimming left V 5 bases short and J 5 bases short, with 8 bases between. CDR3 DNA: TGTGCCAGCAGCCCGCGGGGAGATACGCAGTATTTT. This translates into CASSPRGDTQYF. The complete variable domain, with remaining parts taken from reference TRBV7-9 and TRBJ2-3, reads DTGVSQNPRHKITKRGQNVTFRCDPISEHNRLYWYRQTLGQGPEFLTYFQNEAQLEKSRLLSDRFSAERPKGSFSTLEIQRTEQGDSAMYLCASSPRGDTQYFGPGTRLTVL.

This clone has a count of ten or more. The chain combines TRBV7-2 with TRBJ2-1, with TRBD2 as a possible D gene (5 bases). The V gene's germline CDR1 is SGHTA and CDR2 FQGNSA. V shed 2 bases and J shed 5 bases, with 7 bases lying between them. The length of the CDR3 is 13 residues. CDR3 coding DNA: TGTGCCAGCAGCTTAATGCGGGACAATGAGCAGTTCTTC. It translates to CASSLMRDNEQFF.